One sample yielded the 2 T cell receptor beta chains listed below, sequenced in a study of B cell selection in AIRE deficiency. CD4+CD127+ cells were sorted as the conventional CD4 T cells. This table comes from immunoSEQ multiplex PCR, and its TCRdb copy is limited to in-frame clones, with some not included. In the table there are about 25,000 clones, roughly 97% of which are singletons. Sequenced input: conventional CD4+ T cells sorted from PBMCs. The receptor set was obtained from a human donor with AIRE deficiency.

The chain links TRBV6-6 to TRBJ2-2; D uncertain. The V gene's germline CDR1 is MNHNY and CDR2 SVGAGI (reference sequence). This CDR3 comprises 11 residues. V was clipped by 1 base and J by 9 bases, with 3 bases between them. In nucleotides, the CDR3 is TGTGCCAGCAGTTACTTGTGGGAGCTGTTTTTT. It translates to CASSYLWELFF.

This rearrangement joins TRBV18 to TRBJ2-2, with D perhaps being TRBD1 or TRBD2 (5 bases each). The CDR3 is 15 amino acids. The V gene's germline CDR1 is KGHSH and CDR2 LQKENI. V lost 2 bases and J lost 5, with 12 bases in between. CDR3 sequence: CASSPTGTETGELFF. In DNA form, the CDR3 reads TGTGCCAGCTCACCAACCGGGACGGAGACCGGGGAGCTGTTTTTT.